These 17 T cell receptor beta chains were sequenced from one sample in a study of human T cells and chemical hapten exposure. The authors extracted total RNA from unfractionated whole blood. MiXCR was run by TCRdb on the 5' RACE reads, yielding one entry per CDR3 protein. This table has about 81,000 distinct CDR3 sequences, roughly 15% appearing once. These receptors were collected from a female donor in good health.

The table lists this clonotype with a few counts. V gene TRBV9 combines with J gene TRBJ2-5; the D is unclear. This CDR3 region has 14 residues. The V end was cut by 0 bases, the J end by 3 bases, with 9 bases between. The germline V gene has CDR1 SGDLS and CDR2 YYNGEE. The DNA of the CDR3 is TGTGCCAGCAGCGTAGCTATAAGGGAAGAGACCCAGTACTTC. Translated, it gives CASSVAIREETQYF.

In DNA, the CDR3 is TGCAGTGCTACCCCGCTTGCGGTCGAGCAGTACTTC. The encoded protein is CSATPLAVEQYF. This chain uses TRBV20-1 with TRBJ2-7; D unclear. V lost 4 bases to trimming and J lost 6 bases, with 13 bases between them. CDR1 is DFQATT, CDR2 SNEGSKA, per germline (reference sequence). The CDR3 consists of 12 residues.

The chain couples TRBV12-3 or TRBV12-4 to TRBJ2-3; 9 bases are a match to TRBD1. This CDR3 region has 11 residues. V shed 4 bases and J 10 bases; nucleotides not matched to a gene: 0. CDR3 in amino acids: CASSWTGAQYF. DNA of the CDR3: TGTGCCAGCAGTTGGACAGGGGCGCAGTATTTT.

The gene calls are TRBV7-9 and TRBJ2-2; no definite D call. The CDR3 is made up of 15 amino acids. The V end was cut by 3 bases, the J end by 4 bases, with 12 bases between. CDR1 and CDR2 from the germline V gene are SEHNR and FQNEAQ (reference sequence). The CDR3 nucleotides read TGTGCCAGCAGCTTGTCGGAGACAAGCACCGGGGAGCTGTTTTTT. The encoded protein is CASSLSETSTGELFF.

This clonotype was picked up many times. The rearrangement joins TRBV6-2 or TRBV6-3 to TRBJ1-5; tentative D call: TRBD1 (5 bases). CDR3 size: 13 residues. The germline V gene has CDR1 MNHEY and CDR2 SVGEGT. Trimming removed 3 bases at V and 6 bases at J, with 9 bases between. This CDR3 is CASSYAGFQPQHF. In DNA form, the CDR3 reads TGTGCCAGCAGTTATGCAGGGTTTCAGCCCCAGCATTTT.

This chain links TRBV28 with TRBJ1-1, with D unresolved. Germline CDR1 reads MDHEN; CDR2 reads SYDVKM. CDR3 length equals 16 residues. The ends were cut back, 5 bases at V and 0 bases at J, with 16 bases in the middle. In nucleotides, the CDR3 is TGTGCCAGCAGTCCCCTTGAGGAGCCCATGAACACTGAAGCTTTCTTT. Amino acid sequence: CASSPLEEPMNTEAFF.

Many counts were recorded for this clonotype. CDR3 residues: CASSEGNTGELFF. CDR3 bases: TGTGCCAGCAGTGAGGGTAACACCGGGGAGCTGTTTTTT. V gene TRBV6-4 combines with J gene TRBJ2-2; no firm D call. The CDR3 runs 13 residues. V was trimmed by 3 bases and J by 2 bases, leaving 4 bases between them. Germline V gene sequence: CDR1 MRHNA, CDR2 SNTAGT.

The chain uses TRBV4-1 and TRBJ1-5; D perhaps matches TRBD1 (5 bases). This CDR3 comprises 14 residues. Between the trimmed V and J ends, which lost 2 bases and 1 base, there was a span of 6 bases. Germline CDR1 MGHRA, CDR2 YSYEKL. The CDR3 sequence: CASSQRDSNQPQHF. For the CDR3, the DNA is TGCGCCAGCAGCCAAAGGGACAGCAATCAGCCCCAGCATTTT.

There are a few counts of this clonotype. The CDR3 region has the DNA TGCGCCAGCAGCCAAGATCCCCCCGCGGCTATTAAAGATACGCAGTATTTT. This gives the protein CASSQDPPAAIKDTQYF. The gene calls are TRBV4-3 and TRBJ2-3; D is undetermined. In germline, CDR1 is LGHNA, CDR2 YSLEER. V lost 0 bases, J lost 5 bases, and 18 bases lay in between. This CDR3 has 17 amino acids.

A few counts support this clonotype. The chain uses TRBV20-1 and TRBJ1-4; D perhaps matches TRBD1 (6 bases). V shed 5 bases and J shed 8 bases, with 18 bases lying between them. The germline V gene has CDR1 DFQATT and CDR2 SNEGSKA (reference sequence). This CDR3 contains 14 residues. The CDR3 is CSAPDQGYSEKLFF. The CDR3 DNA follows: TGCAGTGCTCCTGATCAGGGGTATTCCGAAAAACTGTTTTTT.

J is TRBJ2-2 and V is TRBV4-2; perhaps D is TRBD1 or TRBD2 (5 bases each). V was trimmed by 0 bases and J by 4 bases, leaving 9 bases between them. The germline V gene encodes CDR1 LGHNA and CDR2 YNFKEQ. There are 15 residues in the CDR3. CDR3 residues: CASSQDDGATGELFF. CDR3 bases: TGTGCCAGCAGCCAAGATGACGGGGCCACCGGGGAGCTGTTTTTT.

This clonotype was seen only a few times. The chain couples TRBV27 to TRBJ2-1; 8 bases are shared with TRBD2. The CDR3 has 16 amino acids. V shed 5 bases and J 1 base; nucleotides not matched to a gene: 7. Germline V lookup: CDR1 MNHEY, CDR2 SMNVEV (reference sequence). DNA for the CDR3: TGTGCCAGCAGTCTGACTGGGACTAGATCCTACAATGAGCAGTTCTTC. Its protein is CASSLTGTRSYNEQFF.

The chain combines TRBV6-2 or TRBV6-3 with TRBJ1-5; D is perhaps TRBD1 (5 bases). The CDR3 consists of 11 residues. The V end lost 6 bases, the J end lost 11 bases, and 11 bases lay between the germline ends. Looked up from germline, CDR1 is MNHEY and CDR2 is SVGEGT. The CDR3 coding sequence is TGTGCCAGCAGGGGGGTGTGGTCCCAGCATTTT. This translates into CASRGVWSQHF.

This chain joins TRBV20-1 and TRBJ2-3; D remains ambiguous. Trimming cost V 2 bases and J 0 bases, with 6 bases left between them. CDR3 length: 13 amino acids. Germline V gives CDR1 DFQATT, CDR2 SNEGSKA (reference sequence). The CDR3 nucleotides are TGCAGTGCTAGAATGTCTAGCACAGATACGCAGTATTTT. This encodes CSARMSSTDTQYF.

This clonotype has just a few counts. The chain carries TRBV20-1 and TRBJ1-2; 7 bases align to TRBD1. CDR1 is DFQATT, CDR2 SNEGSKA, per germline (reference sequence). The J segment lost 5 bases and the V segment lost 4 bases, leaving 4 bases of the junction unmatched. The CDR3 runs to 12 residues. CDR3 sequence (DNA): TGCAGTGCTACACGGACAGGTTATGGCTACACCTTC. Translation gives CSATRTGYGYTF.

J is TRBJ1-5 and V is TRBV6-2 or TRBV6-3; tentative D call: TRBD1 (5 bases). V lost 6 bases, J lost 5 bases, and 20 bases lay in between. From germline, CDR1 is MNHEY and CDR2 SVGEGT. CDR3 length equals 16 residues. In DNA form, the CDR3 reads TGTGCCAGCAGCCCGAGGATCCGGGGGGTCGATCAGCCCCAGCATTTT. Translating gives CASSPRIRGVDQPQHF.

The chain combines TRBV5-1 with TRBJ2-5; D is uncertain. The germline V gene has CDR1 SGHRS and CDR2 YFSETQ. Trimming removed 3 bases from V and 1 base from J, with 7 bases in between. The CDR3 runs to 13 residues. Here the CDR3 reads CASSSGSQETQYF. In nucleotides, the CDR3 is TGCGCCAGCAGCTCTGGGTCCCAAGAGACCCAGTACTTC.